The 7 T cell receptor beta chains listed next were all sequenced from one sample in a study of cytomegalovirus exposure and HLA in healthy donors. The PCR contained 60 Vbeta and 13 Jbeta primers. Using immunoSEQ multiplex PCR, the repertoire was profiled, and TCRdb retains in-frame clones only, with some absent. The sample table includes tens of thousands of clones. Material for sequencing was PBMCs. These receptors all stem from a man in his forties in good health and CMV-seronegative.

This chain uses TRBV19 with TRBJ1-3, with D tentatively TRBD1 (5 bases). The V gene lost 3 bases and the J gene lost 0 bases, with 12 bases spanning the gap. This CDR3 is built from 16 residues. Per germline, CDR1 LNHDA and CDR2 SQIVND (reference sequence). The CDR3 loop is CASSILYRTSGNTIYF. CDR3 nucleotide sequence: TGTGCCAGTAGTATCCTGTACAGGACCTCTGGAAACACCATATATTTT.

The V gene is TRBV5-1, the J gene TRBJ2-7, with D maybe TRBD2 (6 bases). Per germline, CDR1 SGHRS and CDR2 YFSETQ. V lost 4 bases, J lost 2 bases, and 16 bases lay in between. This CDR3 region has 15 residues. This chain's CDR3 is CASSPLPGLAYEQYF. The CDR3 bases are TGCGCCAGCAGCCCACTACCGGGACTGGCCTACGAGCAGTACTTC.

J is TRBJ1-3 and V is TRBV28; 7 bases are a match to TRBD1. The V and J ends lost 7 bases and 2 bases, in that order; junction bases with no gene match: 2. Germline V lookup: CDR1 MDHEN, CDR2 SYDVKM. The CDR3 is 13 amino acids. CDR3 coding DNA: TGTGCCAGCATCGACAGGGCTGGAAACACCATATATTTT. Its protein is CASIDRAGNTIYF.

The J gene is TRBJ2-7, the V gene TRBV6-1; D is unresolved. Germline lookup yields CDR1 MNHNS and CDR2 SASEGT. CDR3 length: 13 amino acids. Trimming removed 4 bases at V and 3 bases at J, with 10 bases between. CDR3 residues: CASSGQVDYEQYF. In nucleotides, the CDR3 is TGTGCCAGCAGTGGGCAGGTCGACTACGAGCAGTACTTC.

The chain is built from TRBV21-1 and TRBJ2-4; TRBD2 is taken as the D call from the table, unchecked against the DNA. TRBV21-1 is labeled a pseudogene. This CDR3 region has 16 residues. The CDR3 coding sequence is TGTGCCAGCAGCAAAGGTGCTAGTGGAACCAAAAACATTCAGTACTTC. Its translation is CASSKGASGTKNIQYF.

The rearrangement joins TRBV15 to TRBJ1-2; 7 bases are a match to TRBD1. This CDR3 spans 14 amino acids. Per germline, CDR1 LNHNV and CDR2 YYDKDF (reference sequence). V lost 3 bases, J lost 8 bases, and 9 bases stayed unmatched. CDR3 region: CATSRTGFLDGYTF. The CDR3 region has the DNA TGTGCCACCAGCAGGACAGGGTTCTTAGACGGCTACACCTTC.

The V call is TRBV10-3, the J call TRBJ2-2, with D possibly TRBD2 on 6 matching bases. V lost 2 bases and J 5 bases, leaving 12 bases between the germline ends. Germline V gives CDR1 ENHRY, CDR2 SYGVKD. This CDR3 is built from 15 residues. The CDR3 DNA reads TGTGCCATCAGTGAGGTTGTAGGGAGGACCGGGGAGCTGTTTTTT. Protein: CAISEVVGRTGELFF.